This T cell receptor (beta chain) was recorded in a study of blood T cell repertoires in COVID-19. Overall study context: Spain, Italy and the United States supplied samples that represented acute and convalescent COVID-19.

Per the original methods: Estimates of nucleated cell counts were drawn from the amplification of reference gene primers. The table came from immunoSEQ multiplex PCR; TCRdb's copy has only in-frame clones and leaves some out. The D gene and trimming were derived from the DNA, and the V and J assignments and clone size from that table. The sample records around 120,000 clones, over 60% being singletons. This clonotype originated in a man in his sixties or seventies with acute or convalescent COVID-19. Source material: peripheral blood.

The CDR3 region has the DNA TGCGCCAGCGGACAGAGGGGAAGCAATCAGCCCCAGCATTTT. This gives the protein CASGQRGSNQPQHF. This chain uses TRBV4-1 with TRBJ1-5; D might be TRBD1 (6 bases). The V end was cut by 8 bases, the J end by 1 base, with 12 bases between. The CDR3 has 14 amino acids. Germline V gives CDR1 MGHRA, CDR2 YSYEKL.